This T cell receptor (beta chain) was identified in a study of T cell repertoires in cytomegalovirus infection. At the level of the study: TCR beta signatures that were public indicated CMV infection and matching HLA type.

Each CDR3 protein gets one entry after TCRdb re-called the reads with MiXCR. The sample has some 350,000 distinct CDR3 sequences, over 15% seen once. General study results and limits: HLA-C-restricted CMV clonotypes gave the most frequent clonotype in two of eight donors.

This clonotype was detected ten times or more. Antigen unknown. The clonotype was recovered from a human donor in good health (CMV status not recorded). Some clones in this sample may be carry-over from other donors' samples. Input material: PBMCs.

The CDR3 DNA sequence: TGTGCCAGCAGCTTAGGCCTAGCGGGGGGAATTGGGGAGCAGTTCTTC. It yields the protein CASSLGLAGGIGEQFF. The chain combines TRBV7-2 with TRBJ2-1; 11 bases line up with TRBD2. CDR1 is SGHTA and CDR2 is FQGNSA in the germline V gene. The CDR3 spans 16 residues. The J segment lost 10 bases and the V segment lost 1 base, leaving 9 bases of the junction unmatched. The variable domain in full, completed from reference TRBV7-2 and TRBJ2-1, reads GAGVSQSPSNKVTEKGKDVELRCDPISGHTALYWYRQSLGQGLEFLIYFQGNSAPDKSGLPSDRFSAERTGGSVSTLTIQRTQQEDSAVYLCASSLGLAGGIGEQFFGPGTRLTVL.